Listed here are 24 T cell receptor beta chains from one sample, sequenced in a study of blood T cell repertoires in COVID-19. Libraries were prepared by immunoSEQ multiplex PCR; TCRdb keeps only in-frame clonotypes and omits some of them. Altogether 150,000 or so clones are present, 81% being singletons, with the ten largest covering roughly 9.6%. Sequences were obtained from peripheral blood. The receptors come from a man aged 60-69 years with active or convalescent COVID-19.

The sample holds one count of this clone. The chain joins TRBV12-5 to TRBJ2-1, with TRBD1 matching 9 bases. The CDR3 is 19 residues long. Germline V gene lookup returns CDR1 LGHNT and CDR2 FRNRAP. Trimming removed 1 base from V and 8 bases from J; junction bases left unmatched: 18. The CDR3, as DNA: TGTGCTAGTGGTTTGGGGACAGGGGTACTCCATCAGGCATTCGATGAGCAGTTCTTC. It encodes CASGLGTGVLHQAFDEQFF.

This rearrangement joins TRBV2 to TRBJ1-6, with D possibly being TRBD1 (6 bases). Germline V gene lookup returns CDR1 SNHLY and CDR2 FYNNEI. Trimming took off 4 bases at V and 5 bases at J, with 12 bases between the two ends. The CDR3 runs 15 residues. CDR3 bases: TGTGCCAGCAGTGCTCTAGGACAGAATAATTCACCCCTCCACTTT. Its translation is CASSALGQNNSPLHF. Together with reference TRBV2 and TRBJ1-6, the CDR3 gives the full variable domain: EPEVTQTPSHQVTQMGQEVILRCVPISNHLYFYWYRQILGQKVEFLVSFYNNEISEKSEIFDDQFSVERPDGSNFTLKIRSTKLEDSAMYFCASSALGQNNSPLHFGNGTRLTVT.

This clone is a singleton in its sample. The chain uses TRBV3-1 (or the pseudogene TRBV3-2) and TRBJ2-1; 8 bases match TRBD1. V shed 3 bases, J shed 7 bases, and the junction held 5 bases outside the gene matches. The germline V gene encodes CDR1 LGHDT and CDR2 YNNKEL (reference sequence). The CDR3 is 14 amino acids. The CDR3 protein is CASSHLDRGNEQFF. The CDR3 region has the DNA TGTGCCAGCAGCCACCTCGACAGGGGTAATGAGCAGTTCTTC.

The V and J genes are TRBV6-5 and TRBJ2-1; a weak D match, TRBD1 (6 bases). Trimming cost V 2 bases and J 4 bases, with 9 bases left between them. The CDR3 contains 14 residues. Germline-derived CDR1 and CDR2 are MNHEY and SVGAGI. The CDR3 DNA reads TGTGCCAGCAGTTACGGCACAGGGTACAATGAGCAGTTCTTC. Residues: CASSYGTGYNEQFF.

The chain has TRBV28 and TRBJ2-7, with D possibly being TRBD1 (6 bases). The CDR3 sequence is 14 residues long. Germline lookup yields CDR1 MDHEN and CDR2 SYDVKM. Trimming took 8 bases from V and 2 from J, leaving 16 bases between them. The CDR3 spells CASESGTLTYEQYF. The CDR3 DNA reads as TGTGCCAGCGAGTCCGGGACACTTACCTACGAGCAGTACTTC.

The rearrangement uses TRBV21-1 and TRBJ1-4; whether TRBD1, the table's D call, matches the DNA was not checked. TRBV21-1 is flagged as a pseudogene. The CDR3 totals 15 residues. The CDR3 coding sequence is TGTGCCAGCAGCAAAGGTGGGACAGGGGCGGAAAAACTGTTTTTT. It codes for CASSKGGTGAEKLFF.

The chain joins TRBV27 to TRBJ1-1; 8 positions match TRBD1. The germline gives CDR1 MNHEY, CDR2 SMNVEV (reference sequence). The ends lost 5 bases at V and 3 bases at J; junction bases unmatched: 8. This CDR3 comprises 15 residues. The CDR3 region is CASSHRGDGDTEAFF. The CDR3 coding sequence is TGTGCCAGCAGTCACAGGGGGGACGGGGACACTGAAGCTTTCTTT.

The chain links TRBV7-9 to TRBJ1-2; D is undetermined. Per germline, CDR1 SEHNR and CDR2 FQNEAQ (reference sequence). This CDR3 comprises 11 residues. Trimming took 5 bases from V and 8 from J, leaving 9 bases between them. The CDR3 loop is CASSTVGGYTF. The CDR3 DNA sequence: TGTGCCAGCAGCACAGTTGGAGGCTACACCTTC.

The chain is built from TRBV5-6 and TRBJ1-6; no definite D call. The V end was cut by 4 bases, the J end by 9 bases, with 14 bases between. The CDR3 has 14 residues. Germline V lookup: CDR1 SGHDT, CDR2 YYEEEE. CDR3 in amino acids: CASSPVRGSSPLHF. CDR3 DNA sequence: TGTGCCAGCAGCCCCGTGAGAGGGAGTTCACCCCTCCACTTT.

This sequence joins TRBV5-1 and TRBJ2-1; 11 bases align to TRBD2. The V gene end was trimmed by 4 bases and the J gene end by 2 bases; junction bases not matched to a gene: 11. The V gene's germline CDR1 is SGHRS and CDR2 YFSETQ. The CDR3 is 18 residues long. Here the CDR3 DNA reads TGCGCCAGCAGCGCAGAGGTGCTTAGCGGGAGGGCCTACAATGAGCAGTTCTTC. Residues: CASSAEVLSGRAYNEQFF.

V and J are TRBV14 and TRBJ2-4; D possibly corresponds to TRBD2 (6 bases). Germline CDR1 is SGHDN and CDR2 is FVKESK. This CDR3 is built from 14 residues. V was cut by 4 bases and J by 9 bases, with 16 bases left in between. CDR3 in amino acids: CASSREVATGIQYF. The CDR3 bases are TGTGCCAGCAGCCGGGAGGTAGCGACTGGCATTCAGTACTTC.

V gene TRBV7-9 combines with J gene TRBJ2-1; 12 bases are shared with TRBD1. The germline V gene encodes CDR1 SEHNR and CDR2 FQNEAQ (reference sequence). The junction had 11 bases not matched to a gene; V was cut back by 5 bases and J by 9 bases. The CDR3 loop spans 16 amino acids. CDR3 DNA sequence: TGTGCCAGCAGCCCAAACCTCGGGACAGGGGGCAGTGAGCAGTTCTTC. This encodes CASSPNLGTGGSEQFF.

This chain links TRBV6-5 with TRBJ1-1; the match to TRBD1 covers 10 bases. Germline CDR1 is MNHEY and CDR2 is SVGAGI. V lost 4 bases and J lost 1; bases outside the gene matches: 6. The CDR3 is 16 residues long. The CDR3 bases are TGTGCCAGCAGTTCGAGACAGGGGGCGAAGAACACTGAAGCTTTCTTT. As protein: CASSSRQGAKNTEAFF.

This chain links TRBV25-1 with TRBJ2-1; a possible D gene is TRBD2 (6 bases). V shed 1 base and J shed 4 bases, with 8 bases lying between them. This CDR3 has 14 amino acids. Germline assignment: CDR1 MGHDK and CDR2 SYGVNS. For the CDR3, the DNA is TGTGCCAGCAGTGAATCGGGGGTATACAATGAGCAGTTCTTC. This sequence encodes CASSESGVYNEQFF.

V and J are TRBV28 and TRBJ2-7; a weak D match, TRBD1 (5 bases). Germline loops: CDR1 MDHEN, CDR2 SYDVKM. This CDR3 has 12 residues. CDR3: CAVSTASKEQYF. CDR3 sequence (DNA): TGTGCTGTCTCGACAGCCTCTAAAGAGCAGTACTTC.

The sample holds one count of this clone. The genes are TRBV5-1 and TRBJ1-6; 9 positions agree with TRBD1. Looked up from germline, CDR1 is SGHRS and CDR2 is YFSETQ. V lost 3 bases and J lost 9; bases outside the gene matches: 10. The CDR3 loop spans 16 amino acids. CDR3 in DNA: TGCGCCAGCAGCTGGGGGGACAGGGCGACCACTTCACCCCTCCACTTT. This gives the protein CASSWGDRATTSPLHF.

This clone was seen a few times. The V and J genes are TRBV20-1 and TRBJ2-5, with unresolved D. Germline CDR1 is DFQATT and CDR2 is SNEGSKA (reference sequence). CDR3 length equals 11 residues. V shed 3 bases and J shed 2 bases, with 4 bases lying between them. The CDR3 is CSASTQETQYF. The DNA for the CDR3 is TGCAGTGCTAGCACACAAGAGACCCAGTACTTC.

The chain employs TRBV6-5 and TRBJ1-6; 7 bases map to TRBD1. Per the germline V gene, CDR1 is MNHEY and CDR2 is SVGAGI. This CDR3 has 16 amino acids. Germline trimming cut 2 bases from V and 11 bases from J; bases unmatched to any gene: 12. The CDR3, as DNA: TGTGCCAGCAGTTACGGGTTGGGGCAGGGGGAGGCACCCCTCCACTTT. Protein product: CASSYGLGQGEAPLHF.

The chain couples TRBV21-1 to TRBJ1-5. TRBV21-1 is listed as a pseudogene. The CDR3 has 17 residues. The CDR3 loop reads CASTGAPRSNSNQPQHF. The CDR3 bases are TGTGCCAGCACGGGAGCCCCCAGGAGCAATAGCAATCAGCCCCAGCATTTT.

The rearrangement links TRBV9 to TRBJ1-1; the D gene is possibly TRBD1 (6 bases). The CDR3 loop spans 15 amino acids. Trimming stripped 7 bases from V and 0 bases from J, with 16 bases between. Germline CDR1 is SGDLS and CDR2 is YYNGEE. CDR3 residues: CASSETGQMNTEAFF. In nucleotides, the CDR3 is TGTGCCAGCTCCGAAACAGGACAGATGAACACTGAAGCTTTCTTT.

The rearrangement links TRBV18 to TRBJ1-6; D is perhaps TRBD1 (5 bases). The CDR3 sequence is 15 residues long. The germline gives CDR1 KGHSH, CDR2 LQKENI. Trimming took 2 bases from V and 11 from J, leaving 16 bases between them. CDR3 nucleotides: TGTGCCAGCTCACCAGCAGGCCCAACGGGGGCACCCCTCCACTTT. Translated: CASSPAGPTGAPLHF.

V is TRBV7-8 and J is TRBJ2-5; a weak D match, TRBD2 (6 bases). V was cut by 8 bases and J by 0 bases, with 16 bases left in between. Germline CDR1 and CDR2: SGHVS and FQNEAQ. The length of the CDR3 is 15 residues. This CDR3 reads CASRGIGGDQETQYF. The CDR3 nucleotides are TGTGCCAGCCGGGGGATAGGCGGGGACCAAGAGACCCAGTACTTC.

V is TRBV29-1 and J is TRBJ2-1; TRBD1 matches 8 bases. V was clipped by 7 bases and J by 7 bases; unmatched bases: 12. The CDR3 extends over 14 amino acids. The germline V gene has CDR1 SQVTM and CDR2 ANQGSEA. This CDR3 reads CSALRTGLVNEQFF. The CDR3 coding sequence is TGCAGCGCCTTGCGGACAGGGTTAGTTAATGAGCAGTTCTTC.

The J gene is TRBJ1-5, the V gene TRBV19; maybe TRBD1 (6 bases). The CDR3 sequence is 13 residues long. The germline V gene has CDR1 LNHDA and CDR2 SQIVND (reference sequence). Trimming removed 3 bases from V and 5 bases from J, with 8 bases in between. CDR3 loop: CASSIRTDQPQHF. As DNA, the CDR3 is TGTGCCAGTAGTATCCGGACAGATCAGCCCCAGCATTTT.